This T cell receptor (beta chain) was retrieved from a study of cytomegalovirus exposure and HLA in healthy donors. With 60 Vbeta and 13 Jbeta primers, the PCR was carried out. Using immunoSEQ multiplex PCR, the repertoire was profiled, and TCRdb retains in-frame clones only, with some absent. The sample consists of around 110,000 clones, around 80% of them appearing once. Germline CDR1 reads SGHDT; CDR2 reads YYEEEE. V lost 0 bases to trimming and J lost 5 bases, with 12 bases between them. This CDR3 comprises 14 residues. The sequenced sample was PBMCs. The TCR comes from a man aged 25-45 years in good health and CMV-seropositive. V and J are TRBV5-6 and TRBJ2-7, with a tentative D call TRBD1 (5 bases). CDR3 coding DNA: TGTGCCAGCAGCTTGGTACAGGTTCCCAACGAGCAGTACTTC. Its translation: CASSLVQVPNEQYF.